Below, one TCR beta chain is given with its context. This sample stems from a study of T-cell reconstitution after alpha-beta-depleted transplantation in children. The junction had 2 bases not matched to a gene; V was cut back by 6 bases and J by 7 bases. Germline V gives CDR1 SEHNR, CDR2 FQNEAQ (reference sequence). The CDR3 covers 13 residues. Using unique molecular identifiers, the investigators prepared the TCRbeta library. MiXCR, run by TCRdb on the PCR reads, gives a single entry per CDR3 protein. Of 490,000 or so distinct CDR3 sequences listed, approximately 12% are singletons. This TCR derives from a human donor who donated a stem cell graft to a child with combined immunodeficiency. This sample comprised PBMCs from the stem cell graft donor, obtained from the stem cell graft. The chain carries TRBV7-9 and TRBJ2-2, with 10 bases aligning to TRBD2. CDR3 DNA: TGTGCCAGCAGACCTAGCGGGAGCGGGGAGCTGTTTTTT. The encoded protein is CASRPSGSGELFF.